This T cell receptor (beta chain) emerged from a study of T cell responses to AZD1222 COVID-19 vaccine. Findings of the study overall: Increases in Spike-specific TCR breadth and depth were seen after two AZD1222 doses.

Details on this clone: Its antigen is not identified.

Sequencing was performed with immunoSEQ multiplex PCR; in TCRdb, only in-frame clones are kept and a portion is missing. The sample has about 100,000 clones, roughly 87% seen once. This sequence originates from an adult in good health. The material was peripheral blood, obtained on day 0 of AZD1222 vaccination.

The CDR3 sequence: CASSAQGQGHYGYTF. CDR3 nucleotides: TGTGCCAGCAGTGCACAGGGGCAGGGGCACTATGGCTACACCTTC. This chain connects TRBV2 to TRBJ1-2; the match to TRBD1 covers 7 bases. Germline lookup yields CDR1 SNHLY and CDR2 FYNNEI. The CDR3 consists of 15 residues. V gave up 4 bases and J gave up 3 bases; unmatched junction bases: 8.